A single sample is the source of the 30 T cell receptor beta chains below, sequenced in a study of T-cell reconstitution after alpha-beta-depleted transplantation in children. The TCRbeta library incorporated unique molecular identifiers. TCRdb fed the PCR reads into MiXCR, producing one record per CDR3 protein. The repertoire holds around 580,000 distinct CDR3 sequences, with roughly 27% as singletons. The sequencing here drew on PBMCs, taken before TCRalphabeta/CD19-depleted stem cell transplant. The receptors here all came from a boy less than two years old with Wiskott-Aldrich syndrome, due to receive a stem cell transplant.

This clonotype occurred a few times. The CDR3 sequence: CASSLAPVQANQETQYF. The CDR3 bases are TGCGCCAGCAGCTTGGCCCCGGTACAGGCGAACCAAGAGACCCAGTACTTC. The chain uses TRBV5-1 and TRBJ2-5; perhaps TRBD1 as D (5 bases). The CDR3 consists of 17 residues. Trimming pared 0 bases from V and 0 bases from J, leaving 15 bases between. Germline V CDR1 and CDR2: SGHRS, YFSETQ.

In this sample, this clonotype turned up a few times. V is TRBV20-1 and J is TRBJ2-1, with 9 bases identical to TRBD2. The germline CDR1 and CDR2 sequences are DFQATT and SNEGSKA (reference sequence). The CDR3 loop spans 14 amino acids. With V trimmed by 5 bases and J by 6 bases, 8 bases remained unmatched. This chain's CDR3 is CSAFVAGGVNEQFF. CDR3 in DNA: TGCAGTGCTTTTGTTGCGGGAGGGGTCAATGAGCAGTTCTTC.

The chain links TRBV5-1 to TRBJ2-1, with 10 bases aligning to TRBD2. Per the germline V gene, CDR1 is SGHRS and CDR2 is YFSETQ. This CDR3 spans 14 amino acids. V shed 2 bases and J 8 bases; nucleotides not matched to a gene: 4. CDR3 nucleotides: TGCGCCAGCAGCTTTAGCGGGAGGAGGCATGAGCAGTTCTTC. Protein product: CASSFSGRRHEQFF.

This clonotype occurred a few times. CDR3 sequence (DNA): TGCAGCGTTGCTCATGGCACGAACACTGAAGCTTTCTTT. Amino acid sequence: CSVAHGTNTEAFF. The V and J genes are TRBV29-1 and TRBJ1-1, with D unresolved. This CDR3 has 13 amino acids. V was clipped by 4 bases and J by 1 base, with 10 bases between them. Germline-derived CDR1 and CDR2 are SQVTM and ANQGSEA. Using reference TRBV29-1 and TRBJ1-1 for the parts outside the CDR3, the full variable domain is SAVISQKPSRDICQRGTSLTIQCQVDSQVTMMFWYRQQPGQSLTLIATANQGSEATYESGFVIDKFPISRPNLTFSTLTVSNMSPEDSSIYLCSVAHGTNTEAFFGQGTRLTVV.

This clonotype has a handful of counts. CDR3 sequence (DNA): TGTGCCACCAGTGATGGAGTGGAGGATACGCAGTATTTT. Amino acids: CATSDGVEDTQYF. V and J are TRBV24-1 and TRBJ2-3; D uncertain. The CDR3 consists of 13 residues. Trimming pared 3 bases from V and 6 bases from J, leaving 9 bases between. In germline, CDR1 is KGHDR, CDR2 SFDVKD.

The rearrangement links TRBV5-1 to TRBJ1-2, with unresolved D. Germline V gene data show CDR1 as SGHRS and CDR2 as YFSETQ. Trimming pared 10 bases from V and 2 bases from J, leaving 15 bases between. The CDR3 spans 13 residues. In nucleotides, the CDR3 is TGCGCCTCTAAAGGTTTCTTGAACTATGGCTACACCTTC. It encodes CASKGFLNYGYTF.

The chain is built from TRBV7-9 and TRBJ2-2; no definite D call. V lost 2 bases, J lost 6 bases, and 7 bases lay in between. The CDR3 extends over 13 amino acids. Germline values: CDR1 SEHNR, CDR2 FQNEAQ (reference sequence). The CDR3 coding sequence is TGTGCCAGCAGCTTAATTACAGCCGGGGAGCTGTTTTTT. This gives the protein CASSLITAGELFF.

This clonotype showed up many times. Here the CDR3 DNA reads TGTGCCAGCAGCCAAGATGAAGGTCTAGCGGGAGGTTATGAGCAGTTCTTC. Amino acids: CASSQDEGLAGGYEQFF. This chain connects TRBV3-1 to TRBJ2-1, with TRBD2 matching over 11 bases. V gave up 0 bases and J gave up 8 bases; unmatched junction bases: 9. Germline V CDR1 and CDR2: LGHDT, YNNKEL (reference sequence). This CDR3 has 17 residues.

This clonotype appeared a few times. The CDR3 DNA follows: TGTGCCAGCAGGGGACCGGGACTAGCGGGAGTCCCGGGGACCGGGGAGCTGTTTTTT. Encoded protein: CASRGPGLAGVPGTGELFF. The chain uses TRBV28 and TRBJ2-2, with 14 bases lining up with TRBD2. The CDR3 has 19 residues. J gave up 5 bases and V 6 bases, and 14 bases lay outside the gene matches. The germline V gene has CDR1 MDHEN and CDR2 SYDVKM. Looking up the rest from reference TRBV28 and TRBJ2-2 gives the full variable domain: DVKVTQSSRYLVKRTGEKVFLECVQDMDHENMFWYRQDPGLGLRLIYFSYDVKMKEKGDIPEGYSVSREKKERFSLILESASTNQTSMYLCASRGPGLAGVPGTGELFFGEGSRLTVL.

This chain links TRBV18 with TRBJ2-1, with D possibly TRBD2 on 5 matching bases. The CDR3 covers 14 residues. V lost 6 bases, J lost 2 bases, and 11 bases lay in between. CDR1 is KGHSH, CDR2 LQKENI, per germline. This CDR3 reads CASSSLRAYNEQFF. The DNA for the CDR3 is TGTGCCAGCTCCTCGCTGAGGGCCTACAATGAGCAGTTCTTC. The complete variable domain, with remaining parts taken from reference TRBV18 and TRBJ2-1, reads NAGVMQNPRHLVRRRGQEARLRCSPMKGHSHVYWYRQLPEEGLKFMVYLQKENIIDESGMPKERFSAEFPKEGPSILRIQQVVRGDSAAYFCASSSLRAYNEQFFGPGTRLTVL.

CDR3 DNA: TGTGCCAGCAGCTTCTCAGCGGAAGCCACCTACGAGCAGTACTTC. Translating it yields CASSFSAEATYEQYF. The chain joins TRBV7-2 to TRBJ2-7, with D maybe TRBD2 (5 bases). Between the trimmed V and J ends, which lost 3 bases and 2 bases, there was a span of 14 bases. Germline V gives CDR1 SGHTA, CDR2 FQGNSA. The CDR3 is made up of 15 amino acids.

The J gene is TRBJ2-1, the V gene TRBV24-1; 8 nucleotides match TRBD2. Trimming took 7 bases from V and 0 from J; bases not matched to a gene: 13. Germline V gene lookup returns CDR1 KGHDR and CDR2 SFDVKD. The CDR3 covers 18 residues. The CDR3 DNA reads as TGTGCCACCAGCTATGCATTAGCGGGGCGGGGCTCCTACAATGAGCAGTTCTTC. Translation gives CATSYALAGRGSYNEQFF.

The table lists this clonotype with a few counts. The gene calls are TRBV6-1 and TRBJ1-1; D is unresolved. Trimming took off 2 bases at V and 2 bases at J, with 12 bases between the two ends. CDR1 and CDR2 from the germline V gene are MNHNS and SASEGT. The CDR3 spans 15 residues. The CDR3 region has the DNA TGTGCCAGCAGTGAACAGGCCATTGTCAACACTGAAGCTTTCTTT. This sequence encodes CASSEQAIVNTEAFF.

This sequence joins TRBV5-1 and TRBJ2-7, with 12 bases identical to TRBD2. There are 16 residues in the CDR3. The V gene's germline CDR1 is SGHRS and CDR2 YFSETQ. After removal of 0 bases from V and 3 bases from J, the junction contained 4 bases not matched to a gene. The DNA of the CDR3 is TGCGCCAGCAGCTTGGGACTAGCGGGGGAACTCTACGAGCAGTACTTC. Translating it yields CASSLGLAGELYEQYF.

The gene calls are TRBV5-1 and TRBJ2-7; D might be TRBD1 (5 bases). Germline CDR1 is SGHRS and CDR2 is YFSETQ. The CDR3 extends over 15 amino acids. V was cut by 4 bases and J by 2 bases, with 16 bases left in between. CDR3 protein: CASSPPPGRTYEQYF. The CDR3 coding sequence is TGCGCCAGCAGCCCCCCACCAGGGCGGACCTACGAGCAGTACTTC.

This clonotype came up a few times. The chain employs TRBV5-1 and TRBJ2-1; D may be TRBD2 (5 bases). CDR3 size: 17 residues. Trimming cost V 4 bases and J 1 base, with 18 bases left between them. The V gene's germline CDR1 is SGHRS and CDR2 YFSETQ. For the CDR3, the DNA is TGCGCCAGCAGCCCTCGCTGGGCGGGTCGGTCCTACAATGAGCAGTTCTTC. This translates into CASSPRWAGRSYNEQFF.

This clonotype appeared a few times. V and J are TRBV5-1 and TRBJ2-3; 7 nucleotides match TRBD1. This CDR3 spans 16 amino acids. Germline V lookup: CDR1 SGHRS, CDR2 YFSETQ. Germline trimming cut 4 bases from V and 0 bases from J; bases unmatched to any gene: 8. Written as DNA, the CDR3 is TGCGCCAGCAGCCTGGGACAGCGAACTAGCACAGATACGCAGTATTTT. Protein: CASSLGQRTSTDTQYF.

The chain joins TRBV12-3 or TRBV12-4 to TRBJ2-1; a possible D gene is TRBD2 (6 bases). CDR3 size: 13 residues. Trimming stripped 8 bases from V and 5 bases from J, with 13 bases between. The CDR3 nucleotides are TGTGCCAGCCGGGACTCGGTCCACAATGAGCAGTTCTTC. Translated, it gives CASRDSVHNEQFF.

This sequence joins TRBV14 and TRBJ1-4; 7 bases are shared with TRBD1. The trim removed 4 bases at V and 4 bases at J, leaving 6 bases unmatched. The CDR3 is made up of 15 amino acids. The germline CDR1 and CDR2 sequences are SGHDN and FVKESK. CDR3 in amino acids: CASSLSTGLNEKLFF. The CDR3 DNA reads as TGTGCCAGCAGCCTTTCGACAGGGCTTAATGAAAAACTGTTTTTT. The whole variable domain, filled in from reference TRBV14 and TRBJ1-4, reads EAGVTQFPSHSVIEKGQTVTLRCDPISGHDNLYWYRRVMGKEIKFLLHFVKESKQDESGMPNNRFLAERTGGTYSTLKVQPAELEDSGVYFCASSLSTGLNEKLFFGSGTQLSVL.

J is TRBJ2-1 and V is TRBV5-1; 8 positions match TRBD2. Germline V gene lookup returns CDR1 SGHRS and CDR2 YFSETQ. The CDR3 consists of 21 residues. The ends lost 0 bases at V and 4 bases at J; junction bases unmatched: 21. In DNA form, the CDR3 reads TGCGCCAGCAGCTTGGCCCATTGGTGGCGGGAGGTAGAGAGAGTATACAATGAGCAGTTCTTC. Translation: CASSLAHWWREVERVYNEQFF.

This clonotype was detected a few times. The chain links TRBV5-1 to TRBJ2-2; possibly TRBD1 for D (6 bases). Germline CDR1 and CDR2: SGHRS and YFSETQ. V gave up 4 bases and J gave up 4 bases, with 11 bases separating them. The CDR3 runs to 14 residues. CDR3 in amino acids: CASSGGYSTGELFF. CDR3 DNA: TGCGCCAGCAGCGGGGGCTACAGCACCGGGGAGCTGTTTTTT.

This chain joins TRBV2 and TRBJ1-4; TRBD1 matches 7 bases. The CDR3 covers 14 residues. Per germline, CDR1 SNHLY and CDR2 FYNNEI. Losses at the gene ends were 8 bases for V and 1 base for J; bases not matched to a gene: 4. The CDR3 DNA sequence: TGTGCCAGCCGAAGACAGGGAACTAATGAAAAACTGTTTTTT. It is translated as CASRRQGTNEKLFF.

This chain links TRBV6-1 with TRBJ1-5; the match to TRBD1 covers 7 bases. V lost 3 bases and J lost 0; bases outside the gene matches: 2. CDR3 length equals 15 residues. Germline CDR1 MNHNS, CDR2 SASEGT. The CDR3: CASSEGQYSNQPQHF. The CDR3 DNA sequence: TGTGCCAGCAGTGAGGGACAGTATAGCAATCAGCCCCAGCATTTT.

The table lists this clonotype with a few counts. The V call is TRBV12-3 or TRBV12-4, the J call TRBJ2-1; D is uncertain. CDR3 length: 11 amino acids. With 5 bases removed from V and 9 bases from J, the gap between germline ends came to 8 bases. The CDR3 spells CASSELIEQFF. The DNA for the CDR3 is TGTGCCAGCAGTGAGCTCATTGAGCAGTTCTTC.

This clonotype was found a few times. The chain combines TRBV28 with TRBJ1-5; 10 positions match TRBD1. Germline CDR1 is MDHEN and CDR2 is SYDVKM. V dropped 4 bases and J dropped 1; count of bases not matched to a gene: 7. The CDR3 length is 17 residues. This chain's CDR3 is CASSSGQGRSSNQPQHF. The DNA of the CDR3 is TGTGCCAGCAGTTCGGGACAGGGGAGATCGAGCAATCAGCCCCAGCATTTT.

V and J are TRBV5-1 and TRBJ2-5; 10 nucleotides agree with TRBD2. Germline V gives CDR1 SGHRS, CDR2 YFSETQ. The CDR3 totals 20 residues. V dropped 0 bases and J dropped 1; count of bases not matched to a gene: 15. CDR3 residues: CASSLVFWIPGLAIQETQYF. The CDR3 DNA sequence: TGCGCCAGCAGCTTGGTTTTTTGGATTCCGGGACTAGCGATCCAAGAGACCCAGTACTTC.

The chain carries TRBV6-1 and TRBJ2-2; D remains ambiguous. Trimming left V 2 bases short and J 7 bases short, with 11 bases between. Per germline, CDR1 MNHNS and CDR2 SASEGT. CDR3 size: 14 residues. The CDR3 loop is CASSEFVMFGELFF. The CDR3 nucleotides read TGTGCCAGCAGTGAATTTGTGATGTTCGGGGAGCTGTTTTTT.

There are a few counts of this clonotype. The chain joins TRBV7-9 to TRBJ1-1; D gene ambiguous. V was pared by 5 bases and J by 5 bases, with 12 bases between. CDR3 length: 13 residues. Germline CDR1 reads SEHNR; CDR2 reads FQNEAQ (reference sequence). DNA for the CDR3: TGTGCCAGCAGCGTCCTGTTGGGTACTGAAGCTTTCTTT. Translation gives CASSVLLGTEAFF. Together with reference TRBV7-9 and TRBJ1-1, the CDR3 gives the full variable domain: DTGVSQNPRHKITKRGQNVTFRCDPISEHNRLYWYRQTLGQGPEFLTYFQNEAQLEKSRLLSDRFSAERPKGSFSTLEIQRTEQGDSAMYLCASSVLLGTEAFFGQGTRLTVV.

This clonotype was observed at least ten times. The rearrangement joins TRBV10-3 to TRBJ2-2; D gene ambiguous. The V and J ends lost 8 bases and 5 bases respectively, with 6 bases between them. Germline loops: CDR1 ENHRY, CDR2 SYGVKD. This CDR3 is built from 11 residues. The CDR3 spells CAIQGTGELFF. CDR3 sequence (DNA): TGTGCCATCCAAGGTACCGGGGAGCTGTTTTTT.

This clonotype was detected a few times. The J gene is TRBJ2-7, the V gene TRBV5-1; 13 bases line up with TRBD2. The CDR3 loop spans 19 amino acids. V shed 3 bases and J 0 bases; nucleotides not matched to a gene: 12. Looked up from germline, CDR1 is SGHRS and CDR2 is YFSETQ. The CDR3 DNA sequence: TGCGCCAGCAGCTCACTCACGGGACTAGCGGGAATTATCTCCTACGAGCAGTACTTC. Translation gives CASSSLTGLAGIISYEQYF. Using reference TRBV5-1 and TRBJ2-7 for the parts outside the CDR3, the full variable domain is KAGVTQTPRYLIKTRGQQVTLSCSPISGHRSVSWYQQTPGQGLQFLFEYFSETQRNKGNFPGRFSGRQFSNSRSEMNVSTLELGDSALYLCASSSLTGLAGIISYEQYFGPGTRLTVT.